The clone carrying this T cell receptor beta chain was seen repeatedly, ten times or more. This sample is drawn from a study of T-cell reconstitution after alpha-beta-depleted transplantation in children. Preparation of the TCRbeta library involved a method that used unique molecular identifiers. TCRdb itself ran the PCR reads through MiXCR, one entry per CDR3 protein. The sample holds 330,000 or so distinct CDR3 sequences, around 10% seen once. The source was PBMCs from the stem cell graft donor, collected from the stem cell graft. This receptor was obtained from a human donor who donated a stem cell graft to a child with acute lymphoblastic leukemia.

CDR3 DNA: TGCGCCAGCAGCTTGGGTCTAGCGGGAGTTGGATACAATGAGCAGTTCTTC. It translates to CASSLGLAGVGYNEQFF. The chain has TRBV5-1 and TRBJ2-1; 10 nucleotides match TRBD2. The CDR3 loop spans 17 amino acids. V was clipped by 0 bases and J by 4 bases; unmatched bases: 7. The V gene's germline CDR1 is SGHRS and CDR2 YFSETQ.